This TCR beta chain was recovered during a study of blood T cell repertoires in COVID-19. Study context: Material from acute and convalescent COVID-19 was sourced from the United States, Italy and Spain.

Germline V gene data show CDR1 as SGHTA and CDR2 as FQGNSA. The V and J ends lost 6 bases and 8 bases, in that order; junction bases with no gene match: 4. This CDR3 is 14 amino acids long. As handled by the study authors: Reference gene primers were amplified, and this amplification served to estimate nucleated cell counts. Measured with immunoSEQ multiplex PCR; TCRdb has only the in-frame clones, and not every one. V and J calls plus clone size are reproduced from that table; the DNA served to infer D and trimming. The data hold roughly 48,000 clones, with around 90% observed a single time. The sequence derives from a woman older than 75 with acute or convalescent COVID-19. J is TRBJ2-1 and V is TRBV7-2; 13 nucleotides agree with TRBD2. Source material: peripheral blood. The CDR3 loop reads CASSDGTSGDEQFF. The CDR3 region has the DNA TGTGCCAGCAGTGATGGGACTAGCGGGGATGAGCAGTTCTTC.